This TCR beta chain is from a study of shared clonotypes between healthy human individuals. Comment on this clone: Its antigen is unknown.

Study observations and caveats: The expectation was that sequencing depth would affect clonotype sharing among donors. Only blood underwent sampling, and tissue repertoires likely differ.

At the deep level, the assay was run. Around 220 ng DNA, 25,000 to 35,000 T cell genomes, went into each sorted-subset replicate PCR. Measured with immunoSEQ multiplex PCR; TCRdb has only the in-frame clones, and not every one. The repertoire holds 2 million to 2.5 million clones, 90% to 96% seen once, with around 0.13% in the top ten. Sequencing was performed on naive CD4+ T cells sorted from blood. Subset: CD45RA+ positively selected. The clonotype comes from a man aged 18 to 29 in good health.

The CDR3 region has the DNA TGTGCCAGCTCACGGATAATAGCGGGAAGTTTCGACAATGAGCAGTTCTTC. Translated: CASSRIIAGSFDNEQFF. The chain combines TRBV18 with TRBJ2-1; 8 bases match TRBD2. Germline assignment: CDR1 KGHSH and CDR2 LQKENI. Germline trimming cut 4 bases from V and 5 bases from J; bases unmatched to any gene: 13. The CDR3 sequence is 17 residues long.